This T cell receptor (beta chain) appears in the sequencing data of a study of metastatic and nonmetastatic thyroid tumors. The sample holds many counts of this clone. The antigen remains unidentified. Patients underwent thyroid surgery, and none had received any treatment before it. Original methodology: To classify distant metastasis in papillary thyroid cancer, a model was built from CDR3 differences across clinicopathological groups. TCRdb redid the clone calls on the PCR reads using MiXCR. The V and J calls and clone size come from TCRdb's table, not from the authors' own analysis. This table has roughly 25,000 clones, about an eighth appearing once. Findings and limits, study-wide: TCR beta diversity was reportedly significantly higher in malignant thyroid tumors than benign nodules, in blood and tumor.

V was pared by 6 bases and J by 8 bases, with 22 bases between. CDR3 length: 15 residues. Germline-derived CDR1 and CDR2 are MDHEN and SYDVKM. Sequenced sample: blood. The chain has TRBV28 and TRBJ1-1; no clear D. This TCR came from a female donor with papillary thyroid cancer or a benign thyroid nodule (not recorded which). Some clones in this sample may be carry-over from other donors' samples. The CDR3 nucleotides are TGTGCCAGCAGCCCACTTAGACGGACCCTCTCGGAAGCTTTCTTT. It yields the protein CASSPLRRTLSEAFF.